Shown below are 22 T cell receptor beta chains from a single sample sequenced in a study of T cells in Graves' hyperthyroidism and ophthalmopathy. Amplification targeted TCR beta CDR3 regions from RNA transcripts. First-round RT-PCR targeting the TCR CDR3 was performed with the HTBI primer set. TCRdb re-called the multiplex PCR reads with MiXCR, one entry per CDR3 protein. The sample holds about 620,000 distinct CDR3 sequences, 16% seen once. Sequencing was done on a sample of blood. The receptors originated from a woman aged 25 to 39 with Graves' hyperthyroidism.

J is TRBJ1-1 and V is TRBV27, with TRBD1 identical over 10 bases. There are 16 residues in the CDR3. CDR1 is MNHEY and CDR2 is SMNVEV in the germline V gene (reference sequence). Unmatched junction bases numbered 4, after V lost 0 bases and J lost 3 bases. The DNA of the CDR3 is TGTGCCAGCAGTTTATCCCCGGACAGGGGGGACACTGAAGCTTTCTTT. It codes for CASSLSPDRGDTEAFF.

This clonotype was picked up many times. This chain joins TRBV5-1 and TRBJ2-3; 10 bases fit TRBD2. The trim removed 1 base at V and 3 bases at J, leaving 2 bases unmatched. The CDR3 contains 15 residues. CDR1 and CDR2 from the germline V gene are SGHRS and YFSETQ. This CDR3 is CASSLTSGMTDTQYF. CDR3 DNA: TGCGCCAGCAGCTTGACTAGCGGGATGACAGATACGCAGTATTTT.

This clonotype was counted between two and nine times. CDR3 nucleotides: TGTGCCAGCATGCCCGGGACGGTGAGCACTGAAGCTTTCTTT. Translating it yields CASMPGTVSTEAFF. The chain combines TRBV6-1 with TRBJ1-1, with D perhaps TRBD1 (5 bases). The V end lost 7 bases, the J end lost 4 bases, and 16 bases lay between the germline ends. There are 14 residues in the CDR3. The germline V gene encodes CDR1 MNHNS and CDR2 SASEGT.

In nucleotides, the CDR3 is TGTGCCAGCAGACCCGACAGAATAGGTTACGAGCAGTACTTC. Its translation is CASRPDRIGYEQYF. The chain combines TRBV6-1 with TRBJ2-7, with a possible D match to TRBD1 (5 bases). Trimming took 6 bases from V and 4 from J, leaving 16 bases between them. Germline lookup yields CDR1 MNHNS and CDR2 SASEGT. This CDR3 has 14 amino acids.

The chain uses TRBV27 and TRBJ1-1; no definite D call. This CDR3 spans 12 amino acids. Germline CDR1 and CDR2: MNHEY and SMNVEV (reference sequence). V was cut by 5 bases and J by 8 bases, with 12 bases left in between. CDR3 protein: CASSPGPIEAFF. The CDR3 nucleotides are TGTGCCAGCAGTCCCGGGCCTATCGAAGCTTTCTTT.

Many counts were recorded for this clonotype. The chain uses TRBV30 and TRBJ1-6, with 7 bases matching TRBD1. V gave up 1 base and J gave up 8 bases; unmatched junction bases: 2. The CDR3 consists of 13 residues. Germline CDR1 reads GTSNPN; CDR2 reads SVGIG (reference sequence). In nucleotides, the CDR3 is TGTGCCTGGAGTGCCGGACAGGATTCACCCCTCCACTTT. It encodes CAWSAGQDSPLHF.

This clonotype was recorded many times. J is TRBJ2-7 and V is TRBV5-1; tentatively, D is TRBD2 (7 bases). Germline-derived CDR1 and CDR2 are SGHRS and YFSETQ. CDR3 size: 13 residues. V lost 6 bases and J 3 bases, leaving 13 bases between the germline ends. CDR3 in amino acids: CASMKGGGYEQYF. CDR3 sequence (DNA): TGCGCCAGCATGAAGGGGGGGGGCTACGAGCAGTACTTC.

This clonotype was recorded a few times. This chain links TRBV5-6 with TRBJ2-3; the D is unclear. Per germline, CDR1 SGHDT and CDR2 YYEEEE. V was trimmed by 2 bases and J by 4 bases, leaving 11 bases between them. The CDR3 length is 14 residues. The DNA of the CDR3 is TGTGCCAGCAGCTTACCCCATCGGGCAGATACGCAGTATTTT. The encoded protein is CASSLPHRADTQYF.

This clonotype has at least ten counts. The rearrangement joins TRBV11-2 to TRBJ2-1; the D gene is possibly TRBD2 (6 bases). CDR3 length: 15 amino acids. Trimming left V 6 bases short and J 0 bases short, with 12 bases between. The V gene's germline CDR1 is SGHAT and CDR2 FQNNGV. CDR3 nucleotide sequence: TGTGCCAGCAGGGAGGGACGAGGCTCCTACAATGAGCAGTTCTTC. Amino acids: CASREGRGSYNEQFF.

This chain joins TRBV20-1 and TRBJ2-1; TRBD2 agrees at 10 bases. J gave up 1 base and V 5 bases, and 8 bases lay outside the gene matches. This CDR3 comprises 16 residues. CDR1 and CDR2 from the germline V gene are DFQATT and SNEGSKA (reference sequence). The CDR3 is CSAPLIAGGSYNEQFF. The DNA of the CDR3 is TGCAGTGCTCCTCTCATAGCGGGAGGTTCCTACAATGAGCAGTTCTTC.

This sequence joins TRBV7-2 and TRBJ1-2, with 7 positions matching TRBD1. Germline trimming cut 1 base from V and 8 bases from J; bases unmatched to any gene: 4. Germline-derived CDR1 and CDR2 are SGHTA and FQGNSA. This CDR3 is 13 amino acids long. This CDR3 reads CASSLGVGGGYTF. CDR3 coding DNA: TGTGCCAGCAGCTTAGGGGTAGGGGGCGGCTACACCTTC.

This clonotype was recorded many times. CDR3 amino acids: CASSRAVRIETQYF. The CDR3 nucleotides are TGTGCCAGCAGTAGGGCCGTACGAATAGAGACCCAGTACTTC. This chain connects TRBV2 to TRBJ2-5, with D unclear. Germline V gives CDR1 SNHLY, CDR2 FYNNEI. CDR3 size: 14 residues. Trimming shortened V by 5 bases and J by 4 bases, and 14 bases separated the two germline ends.

The chain recombines TRBV28 with TRBJ2-7; 12 bases align to TRBD2. With V trimmed by 6 bases and J by 7 bases, 7 bases remained unmatched. This CDR3 has 14 residues. Germline values: CDR1 MDHEN, CDR2 SYDVKM. CDR3 bases: TGTGCCAGCAGAACGACTAGCGGGAGTGGGGAGCAGTACTTC. Translation: CASRTTSGSGEQYF.

This clonotype was counted a few times. This sequence joins TRBV19 and TRBJ2-1; D gene ambiguous. Germline CDR1 LNHDA, CDR2 SQIVND (reference sequence). V lost 2 bases and J 7 bases, leaving 15 bases between the germline ends. CDR3 length: 15 residues. The CDR3, as DNA: TGTGCCAGTAGTATAAATCCGTATGGGGAAAATGAGCAGTTCTTC. Amino acids: CASSINPYGENEQFF.

There are many counts of this clonotype. The chain combines TRBV3-1 with TRBJ2-1, with D possibly matching TRBD2 (5 bases). The V gene lost 4 bases and the J gene lost 0 bases, with 13 bases spanning the gap. Germline CDR1 reads LGHDT; CDR2 reads YNNKEL (reference sequence). CDR3 size: 16 residues. Here the CDR3 reads CASSRTSWGSYNEQFF. The CDR3 coding sequence is TGTGCCAGCAGCCGTACTAGTTGGGGCTCCTACAATGAGCAGTTCTTC.

This clonotype showed up many times. The rearrangement uses TRBV6-2 or TRBV6-3 and TRBJ2-7; TRBD2 aligns across 8 bases. V dropped 7 bases and J dropped 4; count of bases not matched to a gene: 9. This CDR3 contains 14 residues. Germline V gene sequence: CDR1 MNHEY, CDR2 SVGEGT. The CDR3 coding sequence is TGTGCCAGCACCCTTCGGAGCGGGAGTTACGAGCAGTACTTC. Translated: CASTLRSGSYEQYF.

The chain uses TRBV6-5 and TRBJ1-4, with no clear D. Trimming removed 2 bases from V and 7 bases from J, with 5 bases in between. This CDR3 is built from 12 residues. CDR1 is MNHEY, CDR2 SVGAGI, per germline. The CDR3 DNA is TGTGCCAGCAGTTACAATCGTGAAAAACTGTTTTTT. Its translation: CASSYNREKLFF.

Ten or more counts support this clonotype. The chain couples TRBV5-1 to TRBJ2-3; no definite D call. The germline V gene has CDR1 SGHRS and CDR2 YFSETQ. CDR3 length: 15 amino acids. Trimming took off 2 bases at V and 3 bases at J, with 13 bases between the two ends. CDR3 protein: CASSFSSKVTDTQYF. The DNA for the CDR3 is TGCGCCAGCAGCTTCAGTTCCAAAGTTACAGATACGCAGTATTTT.

The table lists this clonotype with many counts. This chain joins TRBV6-2 or TRBV6-3 and TRBJ2-1; tentatively, D is TRBD1 (6 bases). V was clipped by 5 bases and J by 4 bases, with 18 bases between them. The V gene's germline CDR1 is MNHEY and CDR2 SVGEGT. The CDR3 extends over 16 amino acids. This chain's CDR3 is CASSAQPGELYNEQFF. The CDR3 DNA sequence: TGTGCCAGCAGTGCCCAACCAGGGGAGTTATACAATGAGCAGTTCTTC.

This clonotype has a single count. The chain couples TRBV25-1 to TRBJ2-4; D might be TRBD1 (7 bases). CDR1 is MGHDK and CDR2 is SYGVNS in the germline V gene. Trimming cost V 6 bases and J 8 bases, with 26 bases left between them. CDR3 length: 17 residues. DNA for the CDR3: TGTGCCAGCAGGGCACCCAGGGGGGTTTTGATGAAGGACATTCAGTACTTC. Its protein is CASRAPRGVLMKDIQYF.

This clonotype occurred many times. V usage is TRBV2 and J usage is TRBJ2-7, with TRBD2 as a possible D gene (6 bases). CDR1 and CDR2 from the germline V gene are SNHLY and FYNNEI. Trimming took 7 bases from V and 6 from J, leaving 13 bases between them. This CDR3 has 12 amino acids. The CDR3 coding sequence is TGTGCCAGCATACGGGACTTCTCCGAGCAGTACTTC. This sequence encodes CASIRDFSEQYF. Looking up the rest from reference TRBV2 and TRBJ2-7 gives the full variable domain: EPEVTQTPSHQVTQMGQEVILRCVPISNHLYFYWYRQILGQKVEFLVSFYNNEISEKSEIFDDQFSVERPDGSNFTLKIRSTKLEDSAMYFCASIRDFSEQYFGPGTRLTVT.

This clonotype was seen many times. This chain uses TRBV3-1 with TRBJ1-5; D uncertain. Germline assignment: CDR1 LGHDT and CDR2 YNNKEL (reference sequence). Between the trimmed V and J ends, which lost 7 bases and 6 bases, there was a span of 13 bases. The CDR3 sequence is 13 residues long. CDR3 bases: TGTGCCAGCAACCGGGTTGTCAGTCAGCCCCAGCATTTT. Translated: CASNRVVSQPQHF.